This TCR beta chain was captured in a study of cytomegalovirus exposure and HLA in healthy donors. Concerning this clone itself: Its antigen is unidentified.

The assay was immunoSEQ multiplex PCR, and TCRdb's table has in-frame clones only and misses some. The sample includes approximately 110,000 clones, about 90% of them seen just once. Germline CDR1 reads MNHEY; CDR2 reads SVGAGI. V was cut by 6 bases and J by 4 bases, with 6 bases left in between. This CDR3 is built from 11 residues. The study, taken as a whole, reports: The study put 150 to 200 TCR beta chains on its list as cytomegalovirus-associated.

The source material was PBMCs. This TCR was sampled from a young woman in good health and CMV-seronegative. The V and J genes are TRBV6-5 and TRBJ1-1, with D hard to call. CDR3 bases: TGTGCCAGCAGCCTCGGCACTGAAGCTTTCTTT. Protein sequence: CASSLGTEAFF.